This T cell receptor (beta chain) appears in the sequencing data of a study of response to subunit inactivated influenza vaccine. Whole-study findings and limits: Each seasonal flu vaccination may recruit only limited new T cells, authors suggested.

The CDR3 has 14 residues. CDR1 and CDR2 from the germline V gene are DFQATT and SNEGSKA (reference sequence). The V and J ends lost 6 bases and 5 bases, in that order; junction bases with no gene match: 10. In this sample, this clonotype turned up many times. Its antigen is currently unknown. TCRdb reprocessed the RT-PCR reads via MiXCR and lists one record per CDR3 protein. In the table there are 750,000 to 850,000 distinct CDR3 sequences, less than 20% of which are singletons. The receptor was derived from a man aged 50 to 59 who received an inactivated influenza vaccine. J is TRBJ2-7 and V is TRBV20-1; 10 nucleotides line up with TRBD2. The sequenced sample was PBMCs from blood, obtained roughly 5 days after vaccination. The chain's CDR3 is CSAAQSGRVNEQYF. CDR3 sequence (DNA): TGCAGTGCCGCCCAGAGCGGGAGGGTCAACGAGCAGTACTTC.